The rows below give T cell receptor beta chains drawn from one sample of a study of OX40 agonist ivuxolimab in advanced cancers. The repertoire was sequenced with immunoSEQ multiplex PCR; TCRdb's copy has only in-frame clones and lacks some. Of about 79,000 clones in the sample, 88% were seen once. The starting material was CD4+ or CD8+ T cells sorted from blood, obtained in a trial of the OX40 agonist ivuxolimab. The receptors come from an adult with an advanced solid tumor such as melanoma, head and neck, liver or kidney cancer. Each CDR3 is given with its conserved first and last residue. The D gene is left open where the match is weak. Size tells how often a clone was seen (once, few, many) or the class of an expanded clone, and some rows leave it out.

clone size: .
V gene: TRBV2
D gene: .
J gene: TRBJ1-5
CDR3 protein: CASSRDSNQPQHF
CDR3 DNA: TGTGCCAGCAGTCGGGACAGCAATCAGCCCCAGCATTTT

clone size: .
V gene: TRBV15
D gene: TRBD1
J gene: TRBJ2-3
CDR3 protein: CATDRGQGSADTQYF
CDR3 DNA: TGTGCCACCGACCGGGGACAGGGGTCTGCGGATACGCAGTATTTT

clone size: .
V gene: TRBV18
D gene: TRBD1
J gene: TRBJ2-1
CDR3 protein: CASSPGTGINNEQFF
CDR3 DNA: TGTGCCAGCTCACCCGGGACAGGAATAAACAATGAGCAGTTCTTC

clone size: .
V gene: TRBV15
D gene: .
J gene: TRBJ2-4
CDR3 protein: CATSSPGQGANIQYF
CDR3 DNA: TGTGCCACCAGCTCACCGGGACAAGGGGCAAACATTCAGTACTTC

clone size: .
V gene: TRBV6-4
D gene: .
J gene: TRBJ1-1
CDR3 protein: CASSLAANTEAFF
CDR3 DNA: TGTGCCAGCAGTCTTGCGGCGAACACTGAAGCTTTCTTT

clone size: .
V gene: TRBV6-5
D gene: TRBD1
J gene: TRBJ1-1
CDR3 protein: CASRLTGGQGTEAFF
CDR3 DNA: TGTGCCAGCAGACTTACAGGGGGACAAGGCACTGAAGCTTTCTTT

clone size: .
V gene: TRBV14
D gene: .
J gene: TRBJ1-4
CDR3 protein: CASSQGTGTKYEKLFF
CDR3 DNA: TGTGCCAGCAGCCAAGGAACCGGGACAAAGTATGAAAAACTGTTTTTT

clone size: .
V gene: TRBV6-1
D gene: .
J gene: TRBJ1-2
CDR3 protein: CASSAQGSNYGYTF
CDR3 DNA: TGTGCCAGCAGTGCCCAGGGCTCTAACTATGGCTACACCTTC

clone size: .
V gene: TRBV29-1
D gene: TRBD1
J gene: TRBJ1-2
CDR3 protein: CGVSPGQSYGYTF
CDR3 DNA: TGCGGCGTATCCCCGGGACAGAGCTATGGCTACACCTTC

clone size: .
V gene: TRBV18
D gene: .
J gene: TRBJ2-1
CDR3 protein: CASSPRRGAGDAEQFF
CDR3 DNA: TGTGCCAGCTCACCCCGTCGGGGGGCGGGAGATGCTGAGCAGTTCTTC

clone size: .
V gene: TRBV11-2
D gene: .
J gene: TRBJ2-5
CDR3 protein: CASSFGFQETQYF
CDR3 DNA: TGTGCCAGCAGCTTCGGGTTCCAAGAGACCCAGTACTTC

clone size: .
V gene: TRBV5-1
D gene: .
J gene: TRBJ2-7
CDR3 protein: CASSLALQAYEQYF
CDR3 DNA: TGCGCCAGCAGCTTGGCTTTACAGGCCTACGAGCAGTACTTC

clone size: .
V gene: TRBV7-9
D gene: TRBD2
J gene: TRBJ2-5
CDR3 protein: CASSNPPSSGALQETQYF
CDR3 DNA: TGTGCCAGCAGCAACCCCCCCTCTAGCGGCGCCTTACAAGAGACCCAGTACTTC

clone size: .
V gene: TRBV15
D gene: .
J gene: TRBJ1-1
CDR3 protein: CATSSRGRNTEAFF
CDR3 DNA: TGTGCCACCAGCAGCAGGGGCCGGAACACTGAAGCTTTCTTT

clone size: .
V gene: TRBV28
D gene: .
J gene: TRBJ2-1
CDR3 protein: CASNVRDEQFF
CDR3 DNA: TGTGCCAGCAATGTCCGGGATGAGCAGTTCTTC

clone size: .
V gene: TRBV6-5
D gene: .
J gene: TRBJ2-2
CDR3 protein: CASRDPGTGELFF
CDR3 DNA: TGTGCCAGCAGGGACCCGGGAACCGGGGAGCTGTTTTTT

clone size: .
V gene: TRBV25-1
D gene: .
J gene: TRBJ1-3
CDR3 protein: CASRGPGNTIYF
CDR3 DNA: TGTGCCAGCAGGGGGCCTGGAAACACCATATATTTT

clone size: .
V gene: TRBV9
D gene: TRBD2
J gene: TRBJ2-1
CDR3 protein: CASSVATGVAGVSKQFF
CDR3 DNA: TGTGCCAGCAGCGTAGCTACGGGGGTAGCGGGAGTTTCCAAGCAGTTCTTC

clone size: .
V gene: TRBV7-6
D gene: TRBD1
J gene: TRBJ2-3
CDR3 protein: CASSSYRGGSSTDTQYF
CDR3 DNA: TGTGCCAGCAGCTCGTACAGGGGTGGAAGTAGCACAGATACGCAGTATTTT

clone size: .
V gene: TRBV11-2
D gene: .
J gene: TRBJ2-7
CDR3 protein: CASSPVSRGAYEQYF
CDR3 DNA: TGTGCCAGCAGCCCGGTGTCGCGGGGAGCCTACGAGCAGTACTTC

clone size: .
V gene: TRBV14
D gene: .
J gene: TRBJ1-1
CDR3 protein: CASSPREGGTEAFF
CDR3 DNA: TGTGCCAGCAGCCCCCGTGAGGGAGGGACTGAAGCTTTCTTT

clone size: .
V gene: TRBV6-1
D gene: .
J gene: TRBJ2-3
CDR3 protein: CASSAQLTDTQYF
CDR3 DNA: TGTGCCAGCAGTGCGCAGCTCACAGATACGCAGTATTTT

clone size: once
V gene: TRBV5-1
D gene: .
J gene: TRBJ2-5
CDR3 protein: CASSSGTVGQETQYF
CDR3 DNA: TGCGCCAGCAGCTCCGGGACCGTAGGCCAAGAGACCCAGTACTTC

clone size: .
V gene: TRBV4-2
D gene: TRBD2
J gene: TRBJ2-3
CDR3 protein: CASSQVFLAGGTDTQYF
CDR3 DNA: TGTGCCAGCAGCCAAGTGTTCTTAGCGGGGGGCACAGATACGCAGTATTTT

clone size: .
V gene: TRBV7-2
D gene: .
J gene: TRBJ1-5
CDR3 protein: CASSQERHQPQHF
CDR3 DNA: TGTGCCAGCAGCCAAGAGAGGCATCAGCCCCAGCATTTT

clone size: .
V gene: TRBV19
D gene: .
J gene: TRBJ1-1
CDR3 protein: CASSIVRGAHTEAFF
CDR3 DNA: TGTGCCAGTAGTATAGTAAGGGGGGCACACACTGAAGCTTTCTTT

clone size: .
V gene: TRBV11-2
D gene: .
J gene: TRBJ1-5
CDR3 protein: CASSLESGTINPQHF
CDR3 DNA: TGTGCCAGCAGCTTAGAGAGTGGGACTATCAACCCCCAGCATTTT

clone size: .
V gene: TRBV9
D gene: TRBD2
J gene: TRBJ2-1
CDR3 protein: CASSVASLAGVGSYNEQFF
CDR3 DNA: TGTGCCAGCAGCGTAGCTAGCCTAGCGGGAGTCGGGTCCTACAATGAGCAGTTCTTC

clone size: .
V gene: TRBV7-9
D gene: .
J gene: TRBJ2-5
CDR3 protein: CASSLLQGQETQYF
CDR3 DNA: TGTGCCAGCAGCTTATTACAGGGCCAAGAGACCCAGTACTTC

clone size: .
V gene: TRBV5-8
D gene: TRBD1
J gene: TRBJ1-5
CDR3 protein: CASSLGQGPNQPQHF
CDR3 DNA: TGTGCCAGCAGCCTTGGACAGGGACCCAATCAGCCCCAGCATTTT

clone size: .
V gene: TRBV4-1
D gene: .
J gene: TRBJ2-3
CDR3 protein: CASSQIGGAAGTQYF
CDR3 DNA: TGCGCCAGCAGCCAAATTGGCGGGGCCGCAGGGACGCAGTATTTT

clone size: few
V gene: TRBV9
D gene: TRBD2
J gene: TRBJ2-1
CDR3 protein: CASSVDLAGRNEQFF
CDR3 DNA: TGTGCCAGCAGCGTAGATTTAGCGGGACGCAATGAGCAGTTCTTC

clone size: .
V gene: TRBV6-1
D gene: TRBD1
J gene: TRBJ1-5
CDR3 protein: CASSAARTGNQPQHF
CDR3 DNA: TGTGCCAGCAGCGCCGCTCGGACAGGGAATCAGCCCCAGCATTTT

clone size: .
V gene: TRBV29-1
D gene: .
J gene: TRBJ2-3
CDR3 protein: CSGRTGIYSTDTQYF
CDR3 DNA: TGCAGCGGAAGAACAGGGATCTATAGCACAGATACGCAGTATTTT

clone size: .
V gene: TRBV5-4
D gene: .
J gene: TRBJ2-1
CDR3 protein: CASSDGRSSYNEQFF
CDR3 DNA: TGTGCCAGCAGCGACGGACGTAGCTCCTACAATGAGCAGTTCTTC

clone size: .
V gene: TRBV18
D gene: .
J gene: TRBJ2-1
CDR3 protein: CASSPTSSYNEQFF
CDR3 DNA: TGTGCCAGCTCACCAACGAGCTCCTACAATGAGCAGTTCTTC

clone size: .
V gene: TRBV5-1
D gene: TRBD2
J gene: TRBJ2-1
CDR3 protein: CASSPNGGSFNEQFF
CDR3 DNA: TGCGCCAGCAGCCCTAACGGCGGGAGTTTCAATGAGCAGTTCTTC

clone size: once
V gene: TRBV5-1
D gene: TRBD1
J gene: TRBJ1-2
CDR3 protein: CASSAQGGGDYGYTF
CDR3 DNA: TGCGCCAGCAGCGCGCAGGGGGGAGGTGATTATGGCTACACCTTC

clone size: .
V gene: TRBV19
D gene: TRBD1
J gene: TRBJ1-4
CDR3 protein: CASSIIWGQDEKLFF
CDR3 DNA: TGTGCCAGTAGTATAATTTGGGGACAGGATGAAAAACTGTTTTTT

clone size: .
V gene: TRBV21-1
D gene: .
J gene: TRBJ2-3
CDR3 protein: CASTRGGEGTDTQYF
CDR3 DNA: TGTGCCAGCACCAGGGGGGGCGAGGGCACAGATACGCAGTATTTT

clone size: .
V gene: TRBV29-1
D gene: .
J gene: TRBJ2-1
CDR3 protein: CSASTAIGYNEQFF
CDR3 DNA: TGCAGCGCCTCGACAGCAATAGGCTACAATGAGCAGTTCTTC

clone size: .
V gene: TRBV5-8
D gene: TRBD2
J gene: TRBJ2-2
CDR3 protein: CASSYGLAGDAGELFF
CDR3 DNA: TGTGCCAGCAGCTATGGACTAGCGGGAGATGCCGGGGAGCTGTTTTTT